One and the same sample provided the 21 T cell receptor beta chains below, sequenced in a study of post-analysis software for immune sequencing data. Findings and caveats of the study: The five TRBV segments detected at higher frequency in patients than in controls included TRBV5-6, TRBV5-1 and TRBV20-1.

Researchers reported that TCR beta cDNA libraries carried unique molecular identifiers. TCRdb itself ran the PCR reads through MiXCR, one entry per CDR3 protein. The table lists about 500,000 distinct CDR3 sequences, less than 45% of them singletons, with about an eighth in the top ten. Their recognized antigens are unknown. The sequenced material came from blood. Every receptor here comes from a girl aged 5 to 17 with multiple sclerosis.

In its sample, this clonotype was seen a few times. This chain uses TRBV29-1 with TRBJ2-1; no firm D call. The CDR3 length is 14 residues. V was pared by 4 bases and J by 6 bases, with 16 bases between. The germline V gene encodes CDR1 SQVTM and CDR2 ANQGSEA. The CDR3 here is CSVGVVRSINEQFF. CDR3 nucleotides: TGCAGCGTTGGGGTGGTTCGATCTATCAATGAGCAGTTCTTC.

This chain uses TRBV4-2 with TRBJ2-1; TRBD2 matches at 7 bases. J was trimmed by 8 bases and V by 3 bases; bases with no gene match: 13. This CDR3 is built from 16 residues. Germline-derived CDR1 and CDR2 are LGHNA and YNFKEQ. CDR3 sequence (DNA): TGTGCCAGCAGCCATATAGCGGGTGGGGCTTACGATGAGCAGTTCTTC. Protein: CASSHIAGGAYDEQFF.

The genes are TRBV6-6 and TRBJ2-1; unclear D gene. This CDR3 spans 13 amino acids. CDR1 and CDR2 (germline): MNHNY, SVGAGI (reference sequence). The V gene lost 6 bases and the J gene lost 4 bases, with 10 bases spanning the gap. CDR3 DNA: TGTGCCAGCAGGGGTGTCCCATACAATGAGCAGTTCTTC. It codes for CASRGVPYNEQFF.

The chain links TRBV20-1 to TRBJ2-2; TRBD1 agrees at 12 bases. Germline assignment: CDR1 DFQATT and CDR2 SNEGSKA (reference sequence). V shed 3 bases and J 2 bases; nucleotides not matched to a gene: 4. The CDR3 covers 16 residues. The CDR3 DNA follows: TGCAGTGCTAGGGGGGGACAGGGGGCTAACACCGGGGAGCTGTTTTTT. Amino acid sequence: CSARGGQGANTGELFF.

This clonotype came up a few times. The chain links TRBV7-2 to TRBJ2-4, with D possibly TRBD1 on 7 matching bases. The DNA end is more similar to TRBJ2-7, so the J call may be wrong. This CDR3 has 14 residues. Germline V gene sequence: CDR1 SGHTA, CDR2 FQGNSA. The CDR3, as DNA: TGTGCCAGCAGCACAGGGGACTGGGGGCACGAGCAGTACTTC. Protein: CASSTGDWGHEQYF.

J is TRBJ1-6 and V is TRBV11-1, with a possible D match to TRBD1 (6 bases). The CDR3 is made up of 14 amino acids. CDR1 and CDR2 from the germline V gene are SGHAT and FQDESV (reference sequence). Trimming stripped 8 bases from V and 5 bases from J, with 13 bases between. DNA of the CDR3: TGTGCCAGCGGACACGACAGGCATAATTCACCCCTCCACTTT. Its translation: CASGHDRHNSPLHF.

The chain carries TRBV21-1 and TRBJ1-2. TRBV21-1 is labeled a pseudogene. This CDR3 region has 13 residues. The DNA of the CDR3 is TGTGCCAGCAGATCTCAGGACCCCTATGGCTACACCTTC. It is translated as CASRSQDPYGYTF.

The J gene is TRBJ2-1, the V gene TRBV10-3; 11 bases line up with TRBD2. The CDR3 sequence is 15 residues long. J lost 6 bases, V lost 4 bases, and 5 bases had no gene match. CDR1 is ENHRY, CDR2 SYGVKD, per germline. The CDR3: CAISGGGLAVNEQFF. In DNA, the CDR3 is TGTGCCATCAGTGGGGGGGGACTAGCGGTCAATGAGCAGTTCTTC.

This sequence joins TRBV10-3 and TRBJ2-7; TRBD1 aligns across 10 bases. Germline CDR1 ENHRY, CDR2 SYGVKD. V shed 3 bases and J 5 bases; nucleotides not matched to a gene: 13. The CDR3 length is 17 residues. In DNA, the CDR3 is TGTGCCATCAGTGACCCCTCCCGCGACAGGGGGCAACACGAGCAGTACTTC. Protein: CAISDPSRDRGQHEQYF.

A remark on this clonotype: The junction departs from germline at one end; a sequencing error may be responsible. The V call is TRBV6-6, the J call TRBJ2-1; D call uncertain. The CDR3 has 15 residues. Germline assignment: CDR1 MNHNY and CDR2 SVGAGI (reference sequence). The CDR3 loop is CASSETDRSYDEQFF. CDR3 DNA: TGTGCCAGCAGCGAGACCGACCGGTCCTACGATGAGCAGTTCTTC.

This chain connects TRBV27 to TRBJ2-5; TRBD1 aligns across 10 bases. In germline, CDR1 is MNHEY, CDR2 SMNVEV (reference sequence). The trim removed 6 bases at V and 7 bases at J, leaving 8 bases unmatched. The CDR3 is 14 amino acids. The CDR3 protein is CASSLGQGVGTQYF. Written as DNA, the CDR3 is TGTGCCAGCAGCCTTGGACAGGGGGTTGGGACCCAGTACTTC.

This clonotype was recorded a few times. This sequence joins TRBV20-1 and TRBJ2-3, with TRBD2 identical over 8 bases. The trim removed 6 bases at V and 10 bases at J, leaving 9 bases unmatched. Germline values: CDR1 DFQATT, CDR2 SNEGSKA (reference sequence). The CDR3 runs to 12 residues. CDR3 sequence reads: CSAHPGGMAQYF. DNA for the CDR3: TGCAGTGCCCACCCGGGGGGGATGGCGCAGTATTTT.

The sample holds a few counts of this clonotype. This chain links TRBV27 with TRBJ2-1, with 12 bases that match TRBD2. Germline lookup yields CDR1 MNHEY and CDR2 SMNVEV (reference sequence). The CDR3 runs 16 residues. Germline trimming cut 7 bases from V and 5 bases from J; bases unmatched to any gene: 9. The CDR3 protein is CASTLLLAGGNNEQFF. The CDR3 bases are TGTGCCAGCACTCTCCTCCTAGCGGGAGGGAACAATGAGCAGTTCTTC.

The CDR3 nucleotides are TGCGCCAGCAGCTTGGCCCCGTCTAGCGGGGTCCAAGAGACCCAGTACTTC. This codes for CASSLAPSSGVQETQYF. This chain joins TRBV5-1 and TRBJ2-5, with 9 positions matching TRBD2. The CDR3 sequence is 17 residues long. The V gene end was trimmed by 0 bases and the J gene end by 1 base; junction bases not matched to a gene: 7. Germline V gene lookup returns CDR1 SGHRS and CDR2 YFSETQ.

A few counts support this clonotype. The chain has TRBV20-1 and TRBJ2-3; a weak D match, TRBD2 (6 bases). This CDR3 contains 15 residues. The germline CDR1 and CDR2 sequences are DFQATT and SNEGSKA (reference sequence). Trimming removed 6 bases at V and 4 bases at J, with 20 bases between. The CDR3 nucleotides read TGCAGTGCGGCCCCAGATCCGGGAGAGGCAGATACGCAGTATTTT. Translating gives CSAAPDPGEADTQYF.

There are a few counts of this clonotype. The rearrangement joins TRBV20-1 to TRBJ2-7; D possibly uses TRBD1 or TRBD2 (5 bases each). V was cut by 1 base and J by 10 bases, with 23 bases left in between. The germline CDR1 and CDR2 sequences are DFQATT and SNEGSKA (reference sequence). This CDR3 has 15 amino acids. The CDR3 is CSARVGGALGGSQYF. The CDR3 DNA sequence: TGCAGTGCTAGAGTTGGGGGAGCGCTGGGTGGGTCCCAGTACTTC.

This chain uses TRBV3-1 with TRBJ2-3; 7 nucleotides line up with TRBD2. This CDR3 spans 16 amino acids. Looked up from germline, CDR1 is LGHDT and CDR2 is YNNKEL (reference sequence). J gave up 6 bases and V 3 bases, and 12 bases lay outside the gene matches. In nucleotides, the CDR3 is TGTGCCAGCAGCCAGTCGGCGGGACTACAAGGGGATACGCAGTATTTT. Its translation is CASSQSAGLQGDTQYF.

This rearrangement joins TRBV7-3 to TRBJ2-1, with D possibly TRBD2 on 5 matching bases. This CDR3 spans 15 amino acids. The V end lost 5 bases, the J end lost 0 bases, and 11 bases lay between the germline ends. Germline CDR1 is SGHTA and CDR2 is FQGTGA. CDR3 amino acids: CASSPSGTSYNEQFF. CDR3 sequence (DNA): TGTGCCAGCAGCCCCTCGGGAACCTCCTACAATGAGCAGTTCTTC.

The chain couples TRBV12-3 or TRBV12-4 to TRBJ2-5; 7 bases line up with TRBD1. The J call is doubtful: the DNA matches TRBJ2-7 better. This CDR3 is built from 14 residues. The CDR3 coding sequence is TGTGCCAGCACCCTTCGGGACAGCCACTACGAGCAGTACTTC. Residues: CASTLRDSHYEQYF.

This clonotype was seen a few times. V is TRBV4-1 and J is TRBJ1-1; 8 bases line up with TRBD1. CDR1 is MGHRA and CDR2 is YSYEKL in the germline V gene. This CDR3 is 15 amino acids long. With 4 bases clipped from V and 1 base from J, the junction kept 5 bases outside the gene matches. CDR3 sequence reads: CASSLSGTGNTEAFF. CDR3 in DNA: TGCGCCAGCAGCCTTTCCGGGACAGGGAACACTGAAGCTTTCTTT.

This clonotype has a handful of counts. The rearrangement uses TRBV24-1 and TRBJ2-5; D call uncertain. V lost 5 bases, J lost 3 bases, and 3 bases lay in between. The CDR3 loop spans 11 amino acids. Germline V lookup: CDR1 KGHDR, CDR2 SFDVKD. The CDR3 coding sequence is TGTGCCACCAGTGCTAAAGAGACCCAGTACTTC. It codes for CATSAKETQYF.